This T cell receptor beta chain emerged from a study of blood T cell repertoires in COVID-19. Study-wide context: Italy, Spain and the United States were the sources of the convalescent and acute COVID-19 samples.

This table comes from immunoSEQ multiplex PCR, and its TCRdb copy is limited to in-frame clones, with some not included. Of 150,000 to 200,000 clones detected, over 75% appear once; the ten largest clones hold about 1.2%. Germline V CDR1 and CDR2: SGHTA, FQGTGA. V was clipped by 5 bases and J by 7 bases; unmatched bases: 9. The CDR3 consists of 16 residues. The study recruited people aged roughly 18 to 95 years across approximately 25 US areas. The TCR originated in a human donor with acute COVID-19. The donor label of this sample is uncertain. This chain connects TRBV7-3 to TRBJ2-2; 11 bases match TRBD2. Specimen: PBMCs or T cells enriched from blood (not recorded which). The CDR3 reads CASSRRSSGGHGELFF. For the CDR3, the DNA is TGTGCCAGCAGCCGTCGCTCTAGCGGGGGGCACGGGGAGCTGTTTTTT. Full variable domain (outside the CDR3, taken from reference TRBV7-3 and TRBJ2-2): GAGVSQTPSNKVTEKGKYVELRCDPISGHTALYWYRQSLGQGPEFLIYFQGTGAADDSGLPNDRFFAVRPEGSVSTLKIQRTERGDSAVYLCASSRRSSGGHGELFFGEGSRLTVL.